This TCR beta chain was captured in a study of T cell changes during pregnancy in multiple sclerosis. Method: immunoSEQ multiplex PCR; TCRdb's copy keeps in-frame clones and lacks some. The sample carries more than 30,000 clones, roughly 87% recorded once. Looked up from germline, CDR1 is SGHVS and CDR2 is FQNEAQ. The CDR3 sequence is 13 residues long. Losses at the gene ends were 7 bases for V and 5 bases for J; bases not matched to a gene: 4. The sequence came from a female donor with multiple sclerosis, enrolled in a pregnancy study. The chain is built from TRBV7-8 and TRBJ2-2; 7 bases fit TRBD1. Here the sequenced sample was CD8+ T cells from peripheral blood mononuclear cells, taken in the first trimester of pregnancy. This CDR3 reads CASMTGWTGELFF. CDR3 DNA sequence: TGTGCCAGCATGACAGGGTGGACCGGGGAGCTGTTTTTT.